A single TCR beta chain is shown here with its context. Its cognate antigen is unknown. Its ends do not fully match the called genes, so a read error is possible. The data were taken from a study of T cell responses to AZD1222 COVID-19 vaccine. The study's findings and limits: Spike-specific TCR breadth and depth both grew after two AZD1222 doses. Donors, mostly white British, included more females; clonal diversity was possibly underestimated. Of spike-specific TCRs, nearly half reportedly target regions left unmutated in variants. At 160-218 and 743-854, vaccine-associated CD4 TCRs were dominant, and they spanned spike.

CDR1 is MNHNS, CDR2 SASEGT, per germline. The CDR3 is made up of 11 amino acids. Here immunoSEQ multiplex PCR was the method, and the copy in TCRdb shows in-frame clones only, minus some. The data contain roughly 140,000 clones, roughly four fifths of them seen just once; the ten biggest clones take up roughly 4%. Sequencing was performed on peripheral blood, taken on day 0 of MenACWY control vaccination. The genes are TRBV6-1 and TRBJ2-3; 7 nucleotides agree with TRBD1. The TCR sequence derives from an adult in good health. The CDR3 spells CASSPDGQVQF. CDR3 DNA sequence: TGTGCCAGCAGCCCGGACGGACAGGTCCAATTT.